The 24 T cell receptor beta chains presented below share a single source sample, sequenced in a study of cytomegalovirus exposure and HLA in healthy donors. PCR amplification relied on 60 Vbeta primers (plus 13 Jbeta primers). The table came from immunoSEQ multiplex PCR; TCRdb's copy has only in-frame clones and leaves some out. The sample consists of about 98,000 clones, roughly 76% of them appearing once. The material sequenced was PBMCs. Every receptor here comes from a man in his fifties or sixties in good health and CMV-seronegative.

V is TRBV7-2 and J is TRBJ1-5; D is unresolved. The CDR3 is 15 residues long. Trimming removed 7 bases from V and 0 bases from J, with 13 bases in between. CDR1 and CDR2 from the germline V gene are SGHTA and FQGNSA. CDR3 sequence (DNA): TGTGCCAGCAAACTAGGTTACTATAGCAATCAGCCCCAGCATTTT. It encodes CASKLGYYSNQPQHF.

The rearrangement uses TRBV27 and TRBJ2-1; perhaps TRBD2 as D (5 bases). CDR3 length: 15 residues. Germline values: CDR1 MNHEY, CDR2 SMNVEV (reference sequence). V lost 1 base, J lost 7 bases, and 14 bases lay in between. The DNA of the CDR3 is TGTGCCAGCAGTTTATTGTGGCGGGCCGAGAATGAGCAGTTCTTC. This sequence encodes CASSLLWRAENEQFF.

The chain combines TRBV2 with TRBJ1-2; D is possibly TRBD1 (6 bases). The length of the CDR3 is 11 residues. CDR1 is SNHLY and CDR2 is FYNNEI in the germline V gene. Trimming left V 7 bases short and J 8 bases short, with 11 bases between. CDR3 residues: CASTGAAGYTF. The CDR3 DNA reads TGTGCCAGCACAGGGGCCGCGGGCTACACCTTC.

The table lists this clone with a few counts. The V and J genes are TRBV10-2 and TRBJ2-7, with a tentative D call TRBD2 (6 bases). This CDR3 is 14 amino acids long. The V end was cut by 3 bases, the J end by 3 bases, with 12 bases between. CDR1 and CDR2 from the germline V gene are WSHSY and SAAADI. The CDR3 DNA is TGCGCCAGCAGTGAACGGGGGACCAGCTACGAGCAGTACTTC. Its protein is CASSERGTSYEQYF.

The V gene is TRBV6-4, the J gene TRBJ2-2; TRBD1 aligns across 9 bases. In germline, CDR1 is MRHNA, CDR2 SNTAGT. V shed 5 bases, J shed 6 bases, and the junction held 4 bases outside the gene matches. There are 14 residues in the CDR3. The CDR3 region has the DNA TGTGCCAGCAGTTCCGGGACAGGGTCCGGGGAGCTGTTTTTT. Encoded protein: CASSSGTGSGELFF.

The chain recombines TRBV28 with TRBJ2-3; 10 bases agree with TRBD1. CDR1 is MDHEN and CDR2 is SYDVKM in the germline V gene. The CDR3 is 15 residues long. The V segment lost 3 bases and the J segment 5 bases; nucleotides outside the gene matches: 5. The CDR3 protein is CASSLYGQGGDTQYF. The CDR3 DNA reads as TGTGCCAGCAGTTTGTATGGACAGGGGGGAGATACGCAGTATTTT.

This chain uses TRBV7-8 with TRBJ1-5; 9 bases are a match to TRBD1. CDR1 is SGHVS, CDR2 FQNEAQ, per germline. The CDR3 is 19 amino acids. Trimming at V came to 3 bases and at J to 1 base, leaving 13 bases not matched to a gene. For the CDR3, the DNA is TGTGCCAGCAGCTTGGACCGAACAGGGGGCAAACTAAGCAATCAGCCCCAGCATTTT. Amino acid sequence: CASSLDRTGGKLSNQPQHF.

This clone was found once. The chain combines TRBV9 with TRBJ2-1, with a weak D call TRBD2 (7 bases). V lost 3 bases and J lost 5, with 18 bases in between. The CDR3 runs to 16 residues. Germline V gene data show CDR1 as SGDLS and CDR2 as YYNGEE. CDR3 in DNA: TGTGCCAGCAGCGGGACTAGAGGGGGGGACGACAATGAGCAGTTCTTC. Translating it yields CASSGTRGGDDNEQFF.

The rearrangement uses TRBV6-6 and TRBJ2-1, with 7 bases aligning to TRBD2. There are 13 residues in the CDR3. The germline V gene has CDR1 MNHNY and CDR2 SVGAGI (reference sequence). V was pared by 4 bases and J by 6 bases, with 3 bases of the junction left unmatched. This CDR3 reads CASSSGGLNEQFF. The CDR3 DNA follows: TGTGCCAGCAGTTCGGGAGGTCTCAATGAGCAGTTCTTC.

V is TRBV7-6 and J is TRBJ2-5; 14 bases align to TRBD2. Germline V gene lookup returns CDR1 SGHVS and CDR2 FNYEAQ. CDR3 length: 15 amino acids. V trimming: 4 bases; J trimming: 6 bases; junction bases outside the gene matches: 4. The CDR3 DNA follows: TGTGCCAGCAGCTATGGGACTAGCGGGAGTCAGACCCAGTACTTC. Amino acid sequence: CASSYGTSGSQTQYF. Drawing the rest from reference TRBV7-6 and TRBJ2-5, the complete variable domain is GAGVSQSPRYKVTKRGQDVALRCDPISGHVSLYWYRQALGQGPEFLTYFNYEAQQDKSGLPNDRFSAERPEGSISTLTIQRTEQRDSAMYRCASSYGTSGSQTQYFGPGTRLLVL.

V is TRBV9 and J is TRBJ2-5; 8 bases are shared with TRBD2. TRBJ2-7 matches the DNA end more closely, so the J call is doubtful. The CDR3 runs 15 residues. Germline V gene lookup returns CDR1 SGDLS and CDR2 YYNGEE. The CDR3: CASSPRLALAYEQYF. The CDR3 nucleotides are TGTGCCAGCAGCCCACGACTAGCGCTCGCCTACGAGCAGTACTTC.

CDR3 bases: TGTGCCAGTAGTATACAATCCACAGATACGCAGTATTTT. This codes for CASSIQSTDTQYF. The gene calls are TRBV19 and TRBJ2-3; D gene ambiguous. Germline-derived CDR1 and CDR2 are LNHDA and SQIVND (reference sequence). Trimming stripped 2 bases from V and 2 bases from J, with 5 bases between. There are 13 residues in the CDR3.

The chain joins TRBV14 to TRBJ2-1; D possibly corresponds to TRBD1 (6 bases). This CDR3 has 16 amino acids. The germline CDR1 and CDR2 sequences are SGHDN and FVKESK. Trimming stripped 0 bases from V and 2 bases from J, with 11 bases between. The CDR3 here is CASSQETGDTYNEQFF. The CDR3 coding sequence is TGTGCCAGCAGCCAAGAGACAGGTGACACCTACAATGAGCAGTTCTTC. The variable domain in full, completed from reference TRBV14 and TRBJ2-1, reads EAGVTQFPSHSVIEKGQTVTLRCDPISGHDNLYWYRRVMGKEIKFLLHFVKESKQDESGMPNNRFLAERTGGTYSTLKVQPAELEDSGVYFCASSQETGDTYNEQFFGPGTRLTVL.

CDR3 nucleotide sequence: TGTGCCAGCAGCCCGGGACAGGGAAGCTACGAGCAGTACTTC. Its protein is CASSPGQGSYEQYF. The J gene is TRBJ2-5, the V gene TRBV11-3; 9 nucleotides agree with TRBD1. The J call may not be correct, given that the DNA end is closer to TRBJ2-7. Looked up from germline, CDR1 is SGHNT and CDR2 is YENEEA. This CDR3 has 14 amino acids.

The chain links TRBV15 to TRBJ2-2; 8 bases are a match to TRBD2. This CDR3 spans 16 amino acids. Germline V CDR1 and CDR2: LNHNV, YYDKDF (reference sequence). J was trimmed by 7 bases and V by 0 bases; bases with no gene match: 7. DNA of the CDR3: TGTGCCACCAGCAGAGATCTTAGCGCGGGGGGCGGGGAGCTGTTTTTT. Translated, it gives CATSRDLSAGGGELFF. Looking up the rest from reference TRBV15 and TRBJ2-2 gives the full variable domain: DAMVIQNPRYQVTQFGKPVTLSCSQTLNHNVMYWYQQKSSQAPKLLFHYYDKDFNNEADTPDNFQSRRPNTSFCFLDIRSPGLGDTAMYLCATSRDLSAGGGELFFGEGSRLTVL.

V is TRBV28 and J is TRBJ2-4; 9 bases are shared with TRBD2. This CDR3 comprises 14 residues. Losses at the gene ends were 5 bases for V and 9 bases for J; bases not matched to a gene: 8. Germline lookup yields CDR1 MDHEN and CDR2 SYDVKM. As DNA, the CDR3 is TGTGCCAGCAGTCCGGGACTAGCAGTAGGCATTCAGTACTTC. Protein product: CASSPGLAVGIQYF.

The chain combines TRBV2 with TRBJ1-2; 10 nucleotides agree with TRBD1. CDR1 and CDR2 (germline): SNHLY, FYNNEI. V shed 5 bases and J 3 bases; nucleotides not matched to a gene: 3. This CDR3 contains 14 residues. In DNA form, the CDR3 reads TGTGCCAGCAGTTCCGGGACAGGGGACTATGGCTACACCTTC. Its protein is CASSSGTGDYGYTF.

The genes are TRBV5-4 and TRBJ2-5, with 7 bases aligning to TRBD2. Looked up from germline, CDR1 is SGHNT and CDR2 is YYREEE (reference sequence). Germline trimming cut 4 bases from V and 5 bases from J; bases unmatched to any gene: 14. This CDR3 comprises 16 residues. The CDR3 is CASSPLGGVRRETQYF. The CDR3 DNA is TGTGCCAGCAGCCCCCTTGGGGGGGTTCGTCGGGAGACCCAGTACTTC. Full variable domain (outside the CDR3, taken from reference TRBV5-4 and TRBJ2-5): ETGVTQSPTHLIKTRGQQVTLRCSSQSGHNTVSWYQQALGQGPQFIFQYYREEENGRGNFPPRFSGLQFPNYSSELNVNALELDDSALYLCASSPLGGVRRETQYFGPGTRLLVL.

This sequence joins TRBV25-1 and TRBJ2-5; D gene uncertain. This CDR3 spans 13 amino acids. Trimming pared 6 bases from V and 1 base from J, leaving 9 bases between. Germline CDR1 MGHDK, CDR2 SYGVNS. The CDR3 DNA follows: TGTGCCAGCAGCATCGCGGTCCAAGAGACCCAGTACTTC. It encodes CASSIAVQETQYF.

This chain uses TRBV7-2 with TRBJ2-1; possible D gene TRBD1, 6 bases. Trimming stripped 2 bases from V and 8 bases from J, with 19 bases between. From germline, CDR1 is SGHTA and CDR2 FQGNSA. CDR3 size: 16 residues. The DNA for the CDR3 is TGTGCCAGCAGCTTAAGGCCAAACAGCGCAGGGGATGAGCAGTTCTTC. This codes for CASSLRPNSAGDEQFF. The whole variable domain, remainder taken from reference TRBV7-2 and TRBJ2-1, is GAGVSQSPSNKVTEKGKDVELRCDPISGHTALYWYRQSLGQGLEFLIYFQGNSAPDKSGLPSDRFSAERTGGSVSTLTIQRTQQEDSAVYLCASSLRPNSAGDEQFFGPGTRLTVL.

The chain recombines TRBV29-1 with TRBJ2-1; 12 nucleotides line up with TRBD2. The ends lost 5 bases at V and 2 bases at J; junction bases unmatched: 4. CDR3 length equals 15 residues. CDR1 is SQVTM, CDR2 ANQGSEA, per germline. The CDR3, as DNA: TGCAGCGTTACAGGACTAGCGGGGACCTACAATGAGCAGTTCTTC. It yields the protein CSVTGLAGTYNEQFF.

CDR3 sequence reads: CASRRQGSYGYTF. The CDR3 bases are TGTGCCAGCAGAAGACAGGGAAGCTATGGCTACACCTTC. The chain has TRBV11-2 and TRBJ1-2; TRBD1 matches 7 bases. The CDR3 is 13 residues long. V lost 6 bases to trimming and J lost 4 bases; unmatched junction nucleotides: 5. Per the germline V gene, CDR1 is SGHAT and CDR2 is FQNNGV.

This CDR3 reads CASSEWPARTEAFF. The CDR3 region has the DNA TGTGCCAGCAGTGAATGGCCAGCTAGGACTGAAGCTTTCTTT. The J gene is TRBJ1-1, the V gene TRBV6-1; D call uncertain. CDR1 and CDR2 from the germline V gene are MNHNS and SASEGT. The ends were cut back, 2 bases at V and 5 bases at J, with 12 bases in the middle. The CDR3 is 14 residues long.

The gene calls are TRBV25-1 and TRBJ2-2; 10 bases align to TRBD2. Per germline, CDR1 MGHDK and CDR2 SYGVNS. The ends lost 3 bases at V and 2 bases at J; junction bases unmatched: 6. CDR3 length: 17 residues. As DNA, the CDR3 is TGTGCCAGCAGTGACACATTAGCGGGAGGAAACACCGGGGAGCTGTTTTTT. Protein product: CASSDTLAGGNTGELFF.